This TCR beta chain was retrieved from a study of patients and donors after allogeneic stem cell transplantation. TCRdb analysed the RT-PCR reads with MiXCR anew, one entry per CDR3 protein. Among about 160,000 distinct CDR3 sequences, approximately 37% were seen once, and the ten largest hold roughly 52%. This CDR3 is 14 amino acids long. CDR1 is SNHLY and CDR2 is FYNNEI in the germline V gene. The V and J ends lost 6 bases and 2 bases respectively, with 13 bases between them. This TCR came from a human donor who was either an allogeneic HSCT recipient or a stem cell or donor lymphocyte infusion donor (not recorded which). It is not recorded whose cells these are; they may come from a transplant donor. The sample was blood, either unsorted or a sorted T cell fraction (not recorded which). The chain combines TRBV2 with TRBJ1-1; D not resolved. The CDR3 spells CASRAPGVNTEAFF. The CDR3 bases are TGTGCCAGCAGAGCGCCGGGAGTCAACACTGAAGCTTTCTTT.